Each of the 12 T cell receptor beta chains below was sequenced from the same sample in a study of T cells after somatic rescue of genetic block. TCRdb's copy holds only in-frame clones and misses some; the assay was immunoSEQ multiplex PCR. The table has over 14,000 clones, roughly 71% seen once. The sample consisted of peripheral blood mononuclear cells (PBMCs). All receptors come from a man aged 18 to 29.

The V and J genes are TRBV2 and TRBJ2-7, with TRBD2 as a possible D gene (6 bases). V lost 6 bases and J lost 4, with 10 bases in between. Germline V CDR1 and CDR2: SNHLY, FYNNEI. The CDR3 has 12 amino acids. The CDR3: CASREGFYEQYF. Here the CDR3 DNA reads TGTGCCAGCAGGGAGGGGTTTTACGAGCAGTACTTC.

This clone appeared a single time. This sequence joins TRBV28 and TRBJ1-1; D may be TRBD1 (6 bases). Deletions cut 6 bases from V and 1 base from J, with 15 bases between. The CDR3 is 15 amino acids. Germline V gene data show CDR1 as MDHEN and CDR2 as SYDVKM. CDR3 amino acids: CASSEIPTGNTEAFF. The CDR3, as DNA: TGTGCCAGCAGCGAAATCCCGACAGGGAACACTGAAGCTTTCTTT.

The V gene is TRBV28, the J gene TRBJ2-3; 10 bases align to TRBD2. The CDR3 covers 15 residues. Germline CDR1 reads MDHEN; CDR2 reads SYDVKM. Trimming cost V 8 bases and J 3 bases; bases outside gene matches: 8. CDR3 DNA sequence: TGTGCCAGCCAACCTCCTAGCGGGAGTACAGATACGCAGTATTTT. This translates into CASQPPSGSTDTQYF.

This clone was counted between two and nine times. The chain carries TRBV7-3 and TRBJ1-5; no clear D. The CDR3 runs 18 residues. The V end lost 1 base, the J end lost 0 bases, and 16 bases lay between the germline ends. CDR1 is SGHTA and CDR2 is FQGTGA in the germline V gene. CDR3 in amino acids: CASSLRALERLSNQPQHF. The CDR3 DNA reads TGTGCCAGCAGCTTAAGGGCCCTAGAGCGACTTAGCAATCAGCCCCAGCATTTT. The whole variable domain, filled in from reference TRBV7-3 and TRBJ1-5, reads GAGVSQTPSNKVTEKGKYVELRCDPISGHTALYWYRQSLGQGPEFLIYFQGTGAADDSGLPNDRFFAVRPEGSVSTLKIQRTERGDSAVYLCASSLRALERLSNQPQHFGDGTRLSIL.

This clone was observed a single time. This chain uses TRBV14 with TRBJ2-7; 12 bases fit TRBD2. Losses at the gene ends were 4 bases for V and 5 bases for J; bases not matched to a gene: 3. This CDR3 contains 14 residues. The germline gives CDR1 SGHDN, CDR2 FVKESK. The DNA for the CDR3 is TGTGCCAGCAGCCCGCGACTAGCGGGAGACGAGCAGTACTTC. Protein product: CASSPRLAGDEQYF.

The genes are TRBV10-3 and TRBJ2-5; 7 positions agree with TRBD1. The CDR3 covers 13 residues. V gave up 2 bases and J gave up 11 bases; unmatched junction bases: 8. The V gene's germline CDR1 is ENHRY and CDR2 SYGVKD. The CDR3 here is CAISERGQARQYF. The DNA of the CDR3 is TGTGCCATCAGTGAGCGAGGACAGGCCCGGCAGTACTTC.

This clone showed up just once. V is TRBV4-1 and J is TRBJ1-1; D is unresolved. The germline V gene has CDR1 MGHRA and CDR2 YSYEKL. V lost 6 bases and J 2 bases, leaving 13 bases between the germline ends. This CDR3 spans 14 amino acids. CDR3 nucleotide sequence: TGCGCCAGCAGACCTAGAGCTTTAAACACTGAAGCTTTCTTT. Amino acid sequence: CASRPRALNTEAFF.

DNA for the CDR3: TGTGCCATCAGTGGTAGGGGTGGCATCGACGAGCAGTACTTC. This translates into CAISGRGGIDEQYF. This chain connects TRBV10-3 to TRBJ2-7; tentative D call: TRBD1 (5 bases). Germline values: CDR1 ENHRY, CDR2 SYGVKD. The CDR3 length is 14 residues. Trimming cost V 4 bases and J 5 bases, with 15 bases left between them.

The chain carries TRBV19 and TRBJ1-1; 8 nucleotides agree with TRBD1. From germline, CDR1 is LNHDA and CDR2 SQIVND (reference sequence). The CDR3 runs to 20 residues. Losses at the gene ends were 10 bases for V and 1 base for J; bases not matched to a gene: 26. CDR3 bases: TGTGCCACCAGGGACAGGCGAGCATCGGTGGGTCTGAGGGGGAACACTGAAGCTTTCTTT. It yields the protein CATRDRRASVGLRGNTEAFF. The whole variable domain, filled in from reference TRBV19 and TRBJ1-1, reads DGGITQSPKYLFRKEGQNVTLSCEQNLNHDAMYWYRQDPGQGLRLIYYSQIVNDFQKGDIAEGYSVSREKKESFPLTVTSAQKNPTAFYLCATRDRRASVGLRGNTEAFFGQGTRLTVV.

The chain combines TRBV7-6 with TRBJ2-7, with 14 bases identical to TRBD2. CDR3 size: 17 residues. The V gene's germline CDR1 is SGHVS and CDR2 FNYEAQ. Trimming removed 5 bases from V and 0 bases from J; junction bases left unmatched: 6. This chain's CDR3 is CASSPWTSGRSSYEQYF. The CDR3 DNA is TGTGCCAGCAGCCCATGGACTAGCGGGAGGAGCTCCTACGAGCAGTACTTC.

This chain uses TRBV27 with TRBJ2-6; D gene uncertain. CDR3 length: 15 residues. V was cut by 1 base and J by 1 base, with 5 bases left in between. Per the germline V gene, CDR1 is MNHEY and CDR2 is SMNVEV (reference sequence). DNA for the CDR3: TGTGCCAGCAGTTTATTGCGGTCTGGGGCCAACGTCCTGACTTTC. Its protein is CASSLLRSGANVLTF.

The chain recombines TRBV19 with TRBJ1-4; TRBD1 agrees at 7 bases. The J segment lost 5 bases and the V segment lost 3 bases, leaving 6 bases of the junction unmatched. The CDR3 covers 15 residues. Germline V gene sequence: CDR1 LNHDA, CDR2 SQIVND (reference sequence). The CDR3 nucleotides are TGTGCCAGTAGTATGATTCGGACAGGAAATGAAAAACTGTTTTTT. Translation: CASSMIRTGNEKLFF.